This TCR beta chain emerged from a study of T-cell memory formation after mild COVID-19. Regarding the study as a whole: Pre-infection memory showed some responding clones, and this suggested that cross-reactive memory joined.

TCR alpha and TCR beta cDNA libraries with sample barcodes and UMIs came from 5'RACE using constant-segment primers. Via MiXCR, TCRdb re-called the 5' RACE reads, giving one row per CDR3 protein. The table has 400,000 to 500,000 distinct CDR3 sequences, less than 25% seen once. A note on this clonotype: Its antigen is undetermined.

Specimen: PBMCs or a T cell subset sorted from them (not recorded which). The receptor comes from an adult woman who had mild COVID-19 (a few samples of this study predate the infection). Cell type and time point are not known.

The CDR3 reads CASSQDGGENSYEQYF. The CDR3 nucleotides are TGTGCCAGCAGCCAAGATGGAGGCGAGAACTCCTACGAGCAGTACTTC. The chain combines TRBV4-2 with TRBJ2-7, with D maybe TRBD2 (5 bases). V shed 0 bases and J shed 0 bases, with 12 bases lying between them. This CDR3 region has 16 residues. From germline, CDR1 is LGHNA and CDR2 YNFKEQ.